A selection of T cell receptor beta chains follows, all from one sample in a study of shared clonotypes between healthy human individuals. Some clones are missing from TCRdb's copy, which holds only in-frame ones; the method was immunoSEQ multiplex PCR. Counted here are millions of clones, roughly 94% occurring once; the ten biggest clones make up more than 0.1%. What was sequenced was naive CD4+ T cells sorted from blood. These receptor sequences come from a man between 18 and 29 years old in good health. CDR3s include the opening cysteine and the closing phenylalanine or tryptophan. The D gene is left open where the match is weak. Not every row has a clone size; where given, it reads once, few, many or a size class.

D gene	clone size	V gene	J gene	CDR3 DNA	CDR3 protein
NA	NA	TRBV18	TRBJ1-1	TGTGCCAGCTCACCACGGGGGGAAACTGAAGCTTTCTTT	CASSPRGETEAFF
TRBD1	NA	TRBV6-5	TRBJ1-2	TGTGCCAGCAGTTCTCCGACAGGGGGCGCCCATGGCTACACCTTC	CASSSPTGGAHGYTF
NA	NA	TRBV27	TRBJ1-6	TGTGCCAGCAGTTGGAGCTCCTATAATTCACCCCTCCACTTT	CASSWSSYNSPLHF
TRBD2	NA	TRBV6-6	TRBJ2-7	TGTGCCAGCAGTTACTCGACTAGCAGCTCCTACGAGCAGTACTTC	CASSYSTSSSYEQYF
TRBD1	NA	TRBV10-3	TRBJ2-5	TGTGCCATCAGTGAGGGGACAGGGGGAGAGACCCAGTACTTC	CAISEGTGGETQYF
NA	once	TRBV11-2	TRBJ1-4	TGTGCCAGCAGCTTTGACGGTATGGGTGAAAAACTGTTTTTT	CASSFDGMGEKLFF
NA	NA	TRBV5-1	TRBJ2-5	TGCGCCAGCAGCTTGAACGGTCAGAACCAAGAGACCCAGTACTTC	CASSLNGQNQETQYF
TRBD1	NA	TRBV28	TRBJ1-5	TGTGCCAGCAGTTTAGCGTCAGGGGGGTTCAATCAGCCCCAGCATTTT	CASSLASGGFNQPQHF
NA	NA	TRBV4-1	TRBJ2-2	TGCGCCAGCAGGGGCACCGGGGAGCTGTTTTTT	CASRGTGELFF
NA	NA	TRBV2	TRBJ2-7	TGTGCCAGCAGGGGAGACAGTCGAATTTCCTACGAGCAGTACTTC	CASRGDSRISYEQYF
NA	NA	TRBV10-3	TRBJ1-1	TGTGCCATCAGTGAGTCGGCTGAAGCTTTCTTT	CAISESAEAFF
NA	NA	TRBV11-2	TRBJ1-4	TGTGCCAGCAGCTCCCAGGGGACTACTAATGAAAAACTGTTTTTT	CASSSQGTTNEKLFF
NA	once	TRBV7-6	TRBJ2-3	TGTGCCAGCAGCTTTGGATTCACAGATTCGCAGTATTTT	CASSFGFTDSQYF
NA	NA	TRBV4-3	TRBJ1-6	TGCGCCAGCAGCCAAGGGACGTACGGAACTTCACCCCTCCACTTT	CASSQGTYGTSPLHF
NA	NA	TRBV5-1	TRBJ1-1	TGCGCCAGCAGCCCACGACCCACCATGAACACTGAAGCTTTCTTT	CASSPRPTMNTEAFF
NA	once	TRBV19	TRBJ2-7	TGTGCCAGTGGCAGCCGCCAGGACTACGAGCAGTACTTC	CASGSRQDYEQYF
NA	NA	TRBV2	TRBJ1-1	TGTGCCAGCAGTGAACGTGGGCCCCAGGCTTTCTTT	CASSERGPQAFF
NA	NA	TRBV18	TRBJ2-2	TGTGCCAGCTCAGCGACCCGGGCCGCGAACACCGGGGAGCTGTTTTTT	CASSATRAANTGELFF
TRBD1	NA	TRBV5-4	TRBJ2-7	TGTGCCAGCAGCTCCTACGACGAGGGGGCCCCCTACGAGCAGTACTTC	CASSSYDEGAPYEQYF
TRBD1	once	TRBV19	TRBJ2-4	TGTGCCAGTACCGATGGACAGGTAGCCAAAAACATTCAGTACTTC	CASTDGQVAKNIQYF
TRBD1	NA	TRBV29-1	TRBJ2-6	TGCAGCGTTGGGCAGGGGGCCTCTGGGGCCAACGTCCTGACTTTC	CSVGQGASGANVLTF
NA	NA	TRBV5-1	TRBJ1-4	TGCGCCAGCAGCCCTGGGGGGCAGACCCAACCTGAAAAACTGTTTTTT	CASSPGGQTQPEKLFF
NA	NA	TRBV30	TRBJ1-5	TGTGCCTGGAGTTATCAGCCCCAGCATTTT	CAWSYQPQHF
TRBD1	NA	TRBV29-1	TRBJ1-2	TGCAGCGCGGAAGACAGGGAACGGGTCTATGGCTACACCTTC	CSAEDRERVYGYTF
NA	NA	TRBV30	TRBJ2-7	TGTGCCTGGAGGGGTCCAAGCTCCTACGAGCAGTACTTC	CAWRGPSSYEQYF
TRBD1	NA	TRBV5-6	TRBJ1-3	TGTGCCAGCAGTTTTGGACAGGGAACTGGAAACACCATATATTTT	CASSFGQGTGNTIYF
TRBD1	NA	TRBV5-4	TRBJ2-3	TGTGCCAGCAGCTTCACCACCACGGGACAGAGCACAGATACGCAGTATTTT	CASSFTTTGQSTDTQYF
TRBD2	NA	TRBV5-1	TRBJ2-3	TGCGCCAGCAGCTTCGCCAGCGGGATTGACACAGATACGCAGTATTTT	CASSFASGIDTDTQYF
NA	NA	TRBV10-3	TRBJ1-5	TGTGCCTCCGCCAGGGAAACCTCTAGCAATCAGCCCCAGCATTTT	CASARETSSNQPQHF
NA	NA	TRBV5-1	TRBJ2-7	TGCGCCAGCAGCTTGGCCTCAGTGGGGCCGATCTACGAGCAGTACTTC	CASSLASVGPIYEQYF
TRBD2	NA	TRBV5-1	TRBJ2-3	TGCGCCAGCAGCTTGGTCCTAGCGGGTAACACAGATACGCAGTATTTT	CASSLVLAGNTDTQYF
NA	NA	TRBV5-4	TRBJ1-1	TGTGCCAGCAGCTTGATCCGGGAGTGGAGCACTGAAGCTTTCTTT	CASSLIREWSTEAFF
NA	NA	TRBV18	TRBJ1-3	TGTGCCAGCTCGAGGGTCTGGCCTGGAAACACCATATATTTT	CASSRVWPGNTIYF
TRBD2	once	TRBV6-5	TRBJ2-2	TGTGCCACAACACTAGCGGGGGGGCCCACCGGGGAGCTGTTTTTT	CATTLAGGPTGELFF
NA	NA	TRBV2	TRBJ1-1	TGTGCCAGCAGTGAGAATGGATGGGGAGCTTTCTTT	CASSENGWGAFF
NA	NA	TRBV10-3	TRBJ2-3	TGTGCCATCAGGACCTCAGGGTTCCGCACAGATACGCAGTATTTT	CAIRTSGFRTDTQYF
NA	NA	TRBV21-1	TRBJ2-7	TGTGCCAGCAGCAAAGTGGACCTGGCTCACTACGAGCAGTACTTC	CASSKVDLAHYEQYF
NA	NA	TRBV5-1	TRBJ2-7	TGCGCCAGCAACTGGGACTCCGGCTCCTACGAGCAGTACTTC	CASNWDSGSYEQYF
NA	NA	TRBV18	TRBJ2-6	TGTGCCAGCTCACCAGGGGTAACTGGGGCCAACGTCCTGACTTTC	CASSPGVTGANVLTF
TRBD1	NA	TRBV29-1	TRBJ1-1	TGCAGCGTAGACAGGGGAACTGAAGCTTTCTTT	CSVDRGTEAFF
TRBD2	NA	TRBV13	TRBJ2-7	TGTGCCAGCAGCTCCCGGGTAGCGGGGGCCTACGAGCAGTACTTC	CASSSRVAGAYEQYF
TRBD1	NA	TRBV29-1	TRBJ2-5	TGCAGCGTTGTGCTTGGACAGGGATGGCAGACCCAGTACTTC	CSVVLGQGWQTQYF
TRBD2	NA	TRBV4-1	TRBJ2-1	TGCGCCAGCAGCCAAGAAGGTAGCGGGAGTAATGAGCAGTTCTTC	CASSQEGSGSNEQFF
NA	NA	TRBV21-1	TRBJ2-7	TGTGCCAGCAGCAAGGCTGAGAAGAAGGACGAGCAGTACTTC	CASSKAEKKDEQYF
NA	NA	TRBV2	TRBJ1-5	TGTGCCAGCAGTGAAAGGGGGGGAGGTCAGCCCCAGCATTTT	CASSERGGGQPQHF
TRBD1	NA	TRBV2	TRBJ1-5	TGTGCCAGCATTCTGGACAGGGGTGATCAGCCCCAGCATTTT	CASILDRGDQPQHF
NA	NA	TRBV27	TRBJ2-3	TGTGCCAGCAGCTCCCTCGGAGTTGGGCAGTATTTT	CASSSLGVGQYF
NA	NA	TRBV7-2	TRBJ2-1	TGTGCCAGCAGCCTTACCTACAATGAGCAGTTCTTC	CASSLTYNEQFF
NA	once	TRBV7-9	TRBJ2-7	TGTGCCAGCAGCTTACTCCCAGGAGCCTACGAGCAGTACTTC	CASSLLPGAYEQYF
NA	once	TRBV28	TRBJ2-7	TGTGCCAGCAGTTTGGGGGGTGGGCCAGTAAACTACGAGCAGTACTTC	CASSLGGGPVNYEQYF
NA	NA	TRBV7-8	TRBJ2-5	TGTGCCAGCAGCCAAGCGGTCTACCGGGCCCAGTACTTC	CASSQAVYRAQYF